Following are 14 T cell receptor beta chains from one sample sequenced in a study of blood T cell repertoires in COVID-19. Here immunoSEQ multiplex PCR was the method, and the copy in TCRdb shows in-frame clones only, minus some. The sample includes roughly 180,000 clones, around 82% of them seen just once. The specimen was PBMCs or T cells enriched from blood (not recorded which). These receptors came from a woman aged 50 to 65 in a cohort exposed to, infected with or recovered from COVID-19 (not recorded which).

This rearrangement joins TRBV5-5 to TRBJ2-2; D remains ambiguous. CDR3 size: 15 residues. Trimming pared 4 bases from V and 7 bases from J, leaving 17 bases between. Germline V CDR1 and CDR2: SGHKS, YYEKEE (reference sequence). CDR3 bases: TGTGCCAGCAGCGTGAACGCGGTTAGACTCGGGGAGCTGTTTTTT. This encodes CASSVNAVRLGELFF.

The sample holds a few counts of this clone. The chain combines TRBV7-9 with TRBJ1-1; 7 nucleotides match TRBD1. Germline V lookup: CDR1 SEHNR, CDR2 FQNEAQ (reference sequence). V was pared by 4 bases and J by 4 bases, with 6 bases of the junction left unmatched. The CDR3 covers 14 residues. This CDR3 reads CASSSHRGTTEAFF. As DNA, the CDR3 is TGTGCCAGCAGCTCCCACAGGGGAACCACTGAAGCTTTCTTT. Together with reference TRBV7-9 and TRBJ1-1, the CDR3 gives the full variable domain: DTGVSQNPRHKITKRGQNVTFRCDPISEHNRLYWYRQTLGQGPEFLTYFQNEAQLEKSRLLSDRFSAERPKGSFSTLEIQRTEQGDSAMYLCASSSHRGTTEAFFGQGTRLTVV.

The CDR3 loop is CAVALAGGGVPGELFF. The CDR3 DNA is TGTGCCGTAGCCCTAGCGGGAGGGGGGGTACCCGGGGAGCTGTTTTTT. This rearrangement joins TRBV27 to TRBJ2-2; TRBD2 aligns across 12 bases. Looked up from germline, CDR1 is MNHEY and CDR2 is SMNVEV (reference sequence). V lost 11 bases to trimming and J lost 6 bases; unmatched junction nucleotides: 13. This CDR3 spans 16 amino acids.

The chain links TRBV19 to TRBJ1-1, with unresolved D. Looked up from germline, CDR1 is LNHDA and CDR2 is SQIVND (reference sequence). This CDR3 has 13 amino acids. Trimming stripped 7 bases from V and 3 bases from J, with 12 bases between. The CDR3 DNA reads TGTGCCAGTAATTCCGTCTTCGACACTGAAGCTTTCTTT. Amino acids: CASNSVFDTEAFF.

The CDR3 loop is CASSHRTGGNSGNTIYF. The CDR3 nucleotides are TGTGCCAGCAGCCACCGGACAGGGGGCAACTCTGGAAACACCATATATTTT. The chain combines TRBV3-1 (or the pseudogene TRBV3-2) with TRBJ1-3; 11 nucleotides agree with TRBD1. This CDR3 is 17 amino acids long. Germline V gives CDR1 LGHDT, CDR2 YNNKEL (reference sequence). Losses at the gene ends were 3 bases for V and 0 bases for J; bases not matched to a gene: 4.

The J gene is TRBJ1-1, the V gene TRBV5-1; no definite D call. The CDR3 totals 15 residues. In germline, CDR1 is SGHRS, CDR2 YFSETQ. V lost 2 bases and J lost 1, with 12 bases in between. CDR3 DNA: TGCGCCAGCAGCTTTGGCGGGGTACAGAACACTGAAGCTTTCTTT. This sequence encodes CASSFGGVQNTEAFF.

The chain is built from TRBV25-1 and TRBJ2-2, with TRBD1 as a possible D gene (6 bases). Germline-derived CDR1 and CDR2 are MGHDK and SYGVNS. This CDR3 spans 13 amino acids. Trimming removed 4 bases from V and 6 bases from J, with 9 bases in between. This CDR3 is CASSARGSGELFF. The CDR3 DNA follows: TGTGCCAGCAGTGCCAGGGGATCCGGGGAGCTGTTTTTT.

The gene calls are TRBV6-5 and TRBJ1-3; D not certain. The V gene lost 5 bases and the J gene lost 4 bases, with 12 bases spanning the gap. The CDR3 sequence is 14 residues long. Germline loops: CDR1 MNHEY, CDR2 SVGAGI. Here the CDR3 DNA reads TGTGCCAGCAGTATTTCGACACAAGGAAACACCATATATTTT. Translation gives CASSISTQGNTIYF.

V gene TRBV19 combines with J gene TRBJ2-7, with 12 positions matching TRBD2. The junction had 2 bases not matched to a gene; V was cut back by 6 bases and J by 2 bases. There are 14 residues in the CDR3. The germline gives CDR1 LNHDA, CDR2 SQIVND (reference sequence). As DNA, the CDR3 is TGTGCCAGTAGCGGACTAGCGGGGCCCTACGAGCAGTACTTC. Translation gives CASSGLAGPYEQYF.

The chain combines TRBV6-2 or TRBV6-3 with TRBJ2-7, with D maybe TRBD1 (5 bases). CDR1 is MNHEY, CDR2 SVGEGT, per germline. This CDR3 is built from 13 residues. V lost 0 bases and J 6 bases, leaving 9 bases between the germline ends. The CDR3 DNA reads TGTGCCAGCAGTTACTCGACAGTCCGCGAGCAGTACTTC. Protein: CASSYSTVREQYF.

The chain has TRBV6-5 and TRBJ1-2; the match to TRBD1 covers 7 bases. Germline V gene data show CDR1 as MNHEY and CDR2 as SVGAGI. With 2 bases clipped from V and 4 bases from J, the junction kept 4 bases outside the gene matches. The CDR3 totals 14 residues. CDR3 in amino acids: CASSYGGQPYGYTF. The CDR3 bases are TGTGCCAGCAGTTACGGGGGACAGCCCTATGGCTACACCTTC.

The gene calls are TRBV30 and TRBJ1-3; 7 bases align to TRBD1. There are 14 residues in the CDR3. Germline loops: CDR1 GTSNPN, CDR2 SVGIG (reference sequence). V lost 8 bases to trimming and J lost 3 bases; unmatched junction nucleotides: 10. Written as DNA, the CDR3 is TGTGCCGGCCATGGGACAGATGATGGAAACACCATATATTTT. This codes for CAGHGTDDGNTIYF.

The rearrangement links TRBV9 to TRBJ2-7, with 9 bases identical to TRBD2. CDR3 size: 15 residues. Germline CDR1 reads SGDLS; CDR2 reads YYNGEE. Trimming took 0 bases from V and 2 from J; bases not matched to a gene: 3. The CDR3 coding sequence is TGTGCCAGCAGCGTAGAACTAGCGGGTCCCTACGAGCAGTACTTC. Protein: CASSVELAGPYEQYF. Together with reference TRBV9 and TRBJ2-7, the CDR3 gives the full variable domain: DSGVTQTPKHLITATGQRVTLRCSPRSGDLSVYWYQQSLDQGLQFLIQYYNGEERAKGNILERFSAQQFPDLHSELNLSSLELGDSALYFCASSVELAGPYEQYFGPGTRLTVT.

The V call is TRBV6-5, the J call TRBJ2-7; D gene unclear. Trimming left V 8 bases short and J 2 bases short, with 10 bases between. The CDR3 has 12 residues. Germline V gene data show CDR1 as MNHEY and CDR2 as SVGAGI. The CDR3 DNA follows: TGTGCCAGCGTCAGGCAAACCTACGAGCAGTACTTC. It specifies CASVRQTYEQYF.